Below, one T cell receptor (beta chain) is given with its context. The antigen is unknown. CDR1 SGDLS and CDR2 YYNGEE come from the germline V gene. The CDR3 contains 13 residues. Trimming took off 0 bases at V and 9 bases at J, with 10 bases between the two ends. Libraries were prepared by immunoSEQ multiplex PCR; TCRdb keeps only in-frame clonotypes and omits some of them. The sample shows under 150,000 clones, approximately 87% of them seen only once. These data are taken from a study of cytomegalovirus exposure and HLA in healthy donors. Study results and limitations: The study found most TCR sequences rare, yet found some public TCRs in many donors.

The specimen was PBMCs. This chain links TRBV9 with TRBJ2-1, with unresolved D. The TCR was taken from a woman aged 18-29 years in good health and CMV-seropositive. Here the CDR3 reads CASSVDLEGEQFF. In DNA form, the CDR3 reads TGTGCCAGCAGCGTAGACCTAGAAGGTGAGCAGTTCTTC.